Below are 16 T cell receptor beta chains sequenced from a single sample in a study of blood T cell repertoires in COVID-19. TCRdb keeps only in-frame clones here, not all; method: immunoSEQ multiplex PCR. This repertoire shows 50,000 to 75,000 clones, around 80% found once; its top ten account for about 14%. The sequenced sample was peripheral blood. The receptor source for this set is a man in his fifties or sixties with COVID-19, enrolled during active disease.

CDR3 in DNA: TGTGCCAGCAGAGGTGCTCCCTTTATCGGCAGGGGGCTCTATGAGCAGTTCTTC. The encoded protein is CASRGAPFIGRGLYEQFF. The chain employs TRBV7-6 and TRBJ2-1; 8 bases agree with TRBD1. J lost 8 bases, V lost 6 bases, and 21 bases had no gene match. Germline CDR1 reads SGHVS; CDR2 reads FNYEAQ. The CDR3 extends over 18 amino acids.

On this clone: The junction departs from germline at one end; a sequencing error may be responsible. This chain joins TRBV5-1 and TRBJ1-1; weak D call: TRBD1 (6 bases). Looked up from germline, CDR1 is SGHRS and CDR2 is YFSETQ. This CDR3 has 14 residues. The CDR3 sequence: CASTLGVGTHEAFF. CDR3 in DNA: TGCGCCAGCACCTTGGGGGTGGGGACACATGAAGCTTTCTTT.

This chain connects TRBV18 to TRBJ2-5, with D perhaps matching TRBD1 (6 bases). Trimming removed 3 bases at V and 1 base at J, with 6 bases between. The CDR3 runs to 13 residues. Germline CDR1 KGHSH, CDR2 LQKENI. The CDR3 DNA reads TGTGCCAGCTCACCGACAGGCCAAGAGACCCAGTACTTC. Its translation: CASSPTGQETQYF.

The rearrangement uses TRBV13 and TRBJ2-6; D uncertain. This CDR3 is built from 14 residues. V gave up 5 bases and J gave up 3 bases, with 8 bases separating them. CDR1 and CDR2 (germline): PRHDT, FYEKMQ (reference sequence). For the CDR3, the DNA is TGTGCCAGCAGCCAACTGAGTGGGGCCAACGTCCTGACTTTC. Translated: CASSQLSGANVLTF. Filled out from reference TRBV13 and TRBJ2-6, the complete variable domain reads AAGVIQSPRHLIKEKRETATLKCYPIPRHDTVYWYQQGPGQDPQFLISFYEKMQSDKGSIPDRFSAQQFSDYHSELNMSSLELGDSALYFCASSQLSGANVLTFGAGSRLTVL.

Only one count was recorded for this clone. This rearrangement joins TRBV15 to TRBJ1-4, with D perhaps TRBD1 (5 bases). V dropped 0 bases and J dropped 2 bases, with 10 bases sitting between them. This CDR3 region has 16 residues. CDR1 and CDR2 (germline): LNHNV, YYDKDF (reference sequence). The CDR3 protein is CATSREGAVTNEKLFF. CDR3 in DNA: TGTGCCACCAGCAGAGAAGGGGCAGTGACTAATGAAAAACTGTTTTTT.

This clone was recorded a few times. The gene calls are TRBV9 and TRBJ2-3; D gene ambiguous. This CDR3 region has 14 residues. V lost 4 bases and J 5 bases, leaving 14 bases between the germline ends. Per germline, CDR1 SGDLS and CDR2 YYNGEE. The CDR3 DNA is TGTGCCAGCAGCTTGAGAGGAGTTCGAGATACGCAGTATTTT. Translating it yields CASSLRGVRDTQYF.

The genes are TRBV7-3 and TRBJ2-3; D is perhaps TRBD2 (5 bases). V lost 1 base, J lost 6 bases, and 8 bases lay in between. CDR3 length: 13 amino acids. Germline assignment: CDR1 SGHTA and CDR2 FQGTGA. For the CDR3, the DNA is TGTGCCAGCAGCTTAAGCCGAGGGGATACGCAGTATTTT. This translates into CASSLSRGDTQYF. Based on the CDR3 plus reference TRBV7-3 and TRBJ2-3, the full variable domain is GAGVSQTPSNKVTEKGKYVELRCDPISGHTALYWYRQSLGQGPEFLIYFQGTGAADDSGLPNDRFFAVRPEGSVSTLKIQRTERGDSAVYLCASSLSRGDTQYFGPGTRLTVL.

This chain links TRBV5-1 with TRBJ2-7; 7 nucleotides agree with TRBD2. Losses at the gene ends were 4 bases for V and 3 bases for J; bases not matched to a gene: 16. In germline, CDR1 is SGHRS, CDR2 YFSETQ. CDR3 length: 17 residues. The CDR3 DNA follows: TGCGCCAGCAGCCCCGCGGGGACTACCTCAACCTACTACGAGCAGTACTTC. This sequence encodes CASSPAGTTSTYYEQYF.

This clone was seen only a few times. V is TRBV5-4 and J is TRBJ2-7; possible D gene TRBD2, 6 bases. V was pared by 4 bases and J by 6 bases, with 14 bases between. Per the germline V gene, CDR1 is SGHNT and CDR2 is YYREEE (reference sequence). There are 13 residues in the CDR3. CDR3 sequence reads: CASSPTSWGEQYF. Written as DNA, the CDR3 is TGTGCCAGCAGCCCGACTAGTTGGGGCGAGCAGTACTTC.

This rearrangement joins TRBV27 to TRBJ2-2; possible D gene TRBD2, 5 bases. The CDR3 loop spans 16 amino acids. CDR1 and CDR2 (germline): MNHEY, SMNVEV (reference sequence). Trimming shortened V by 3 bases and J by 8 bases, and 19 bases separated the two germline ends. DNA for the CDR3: TGTGCCAGCAGTTTTTTGTTCCGAGGGCGATTGGGGGAGCTGTTTTTT. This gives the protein CASSFLFRGRLGELFF.

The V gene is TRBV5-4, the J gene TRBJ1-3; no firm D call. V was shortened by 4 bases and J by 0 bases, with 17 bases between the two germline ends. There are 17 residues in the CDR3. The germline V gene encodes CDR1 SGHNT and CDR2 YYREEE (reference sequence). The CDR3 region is CASSTPAGGNSGNTIYF. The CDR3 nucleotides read TGTGCCAGCAGCACCCCAGCGGGAGGGAACTCTGGAAACACCATATATTTT.

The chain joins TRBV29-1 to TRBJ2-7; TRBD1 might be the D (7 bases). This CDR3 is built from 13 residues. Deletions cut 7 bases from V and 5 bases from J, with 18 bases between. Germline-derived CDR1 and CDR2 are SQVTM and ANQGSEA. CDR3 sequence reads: CSATETGRHEQYF. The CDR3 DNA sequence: TGCAGCGCAACAGAGACAGGGAGGCACGAGCAGTACTTC.

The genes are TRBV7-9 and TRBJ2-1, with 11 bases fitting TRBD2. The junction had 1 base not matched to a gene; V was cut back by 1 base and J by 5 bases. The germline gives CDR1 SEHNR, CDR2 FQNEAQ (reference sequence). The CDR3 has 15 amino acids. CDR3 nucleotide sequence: TGTGCCAGCAGCTTAGGGGGACTAGCGGACAATGAGCAGTTCTTC. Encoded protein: CASSLGGLADNEQFF.

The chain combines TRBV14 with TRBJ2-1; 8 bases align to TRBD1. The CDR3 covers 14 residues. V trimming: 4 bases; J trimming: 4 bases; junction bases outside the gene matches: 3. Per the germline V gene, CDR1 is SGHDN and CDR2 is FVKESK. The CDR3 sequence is CASSPRGLYNEQFF. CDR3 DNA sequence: TGTGCCAGCAGCCCCAGGGGGCTTTACAATGAGCAGTTCTTC.

The CDR3 region is CASSPKPIQGTNEKLFF. The DNA of the CDR3 is TGTGCCAGCAGTCCCAAACCGATCCAGGGGACTAATGAAAAACTGTTTTTT. The gene calls are TRBV6-7 and TRBJ1-4; possible D gene TRBD1, 6 bases. TRBV6-7 is an ORF, and what it does is uncertain. The CDR3 totals 17 residues. V lost 5 bases and J 2 bases, leaving 18 bases between the germline ends.

The CDR3 loop is CASSRDTDQETQYF. CDR3 nucleotide sequence: TGTGCCAGCAGTCGTGACACTGACCAAGAGACCCAGTACTTC. This chain links TRBV2 with TRBJ2-5, with D hard to call. CDR1 and CDR2 (germline): SNHLY, FYNNEI. V was shortened by 5 bases and J by 0 bases, with 10 bases between the two germline ends. The CDR3 sequence is 14 residues long.